The 8 T cell receptor beta chains presented below share a single source sample, sequenced in a study of CD8+CD57+ T cells in acquired aplastic anemia. Profiling of TCR beta VDJ combinations and CDR3 sequences used genomic DNA as template. TCRdb processed the reads anew with MiXCR; each CDR3 protein has one entry. The sample has around 230,000 distinct CDR3 sequences, over 60% seen once. Sequencing was done on a sample of sorted CD4+, CD8+, or CD8+CD57+ T cells (not recorded which) from PBMCs. These receptors were taken from a human donor in good health.

In this sample, this clonotype turned up many times. This CDR3 is CASSILVGAEAFF. The CDR3 bases are TGTGCCAGTAGTATCTTGGTCGGTGCTGAAGCTTTCTTT. The V and J genes are TRBV19 and TRBJ1-1; no definite D call. Germline V gene data show CDR1 as LNHDA and CDR2 as SQIVND (reference sequence). This CDR3 is built from 13 residues. Deletions cut 3 bases from V and 6 bases from J, with 11 bases between.

V gene TRBV25-1 combines with J gene TRBJ2-5; D is ambiguous. Germline values: CDR1 MGHDK, CDR2 SYGVNS. V lost 1 base and J 5 bases, leaving 11 bases between the germline ends. The length of the CDR3 is 14 residues. CDR3 protein: CASSELKERETQYF. In DNA form, the CDR3 reads TGTGCCAGCAGTGAATTAAAGGAACGGGAGACCCAGTACTTC.

This clonotype has ten or more counts. The chain is built from TRBV20-1 and TRBJ2-3, with 9 bases matching TRBD2. The V gene end was trimmed by 0 bases and the J gene end by 5 bases; junction bases not matched to a gene: 12. The CDR3 length is 17 residues. CDR1 and CDR2 (germline): DFQATT, SNEGSKA (reference sequence). CDR3 residues: CSARDPRASGAVDTQYF. Written as DNA, the CDR3 is TGCAGTGCTAGAGACCCTAGGGCTAGCGGGGCGGTAGATACGCAGTATTTT.

The rearrangement links TRBV15 to TRBJ2-3; 7 bases match TRBD1. The germline V gene encodes CDR1 LNHNV and CDR2 YYDKDF (reference sequence). The CDR3 spans 16 residues. V lost 0 bases to trimming and J lost 11 bases; unmatched junction nucleotides: 14. The DNA for the CDR3 is TGTGCCACCAGCAGAGATTCCGGGACAGTCTTCAATGAGCAGTATTTT. This sequence encodes CATSRDSGTVFNEQYF. The full variable domain, in which reference TRBV15 and TRBJ2-3 provide the parts outside the CDR3, is DAMVIQNPRYQVTQFGKPVTLSCSQTLNHNVMYWYQQKSSQAPKLLFHYYDKDFNNEADTPDNFQSRRPNTSFCFLDIRSPGLGDTAMYLCATSRDSGTVFNEQYFGPGTRLTVL.

This clonotype has more than one count but fewer than ten. V gene TRBV7-8 combines with J gene TRBJ2-7; 9 nucleotides align to TRBD1. Germline V lookup: CDR1 SGHVS, CDR2 FQNEAQ. CDR3 size: 15 residues. The V and J ends lost 3 bases and 9 bases, in that order; junction bases with no gene match: 12. CDR3 in amino acids: CASSFRTGGVFAQYF. The CDR3 DNA reads as TGTGCCAGCAGCTTCCGCACAGGGGGCGTCTTCGCGCAGTACTTC.

This clonotype was seen a few times. V gene TRBV4-1 combines with J gene TRBJ2-7; TRBD2 might be the D (7 bases). The CDR3 consists of 13 residues. CDR1 is MGHRA and CDR2 is YSYEKL in the germline V gene. The V end lost 4 bases, the J end lost 5 bases, and 12 bases lay between the germline ends. CDR3 amino acids: CASSRRGGNEQYF. Written as DNA, the CDR3 is TGCGCCAGCAGCCGCAGGGGAGGGAACGAGCAGTACTTC.

The chain uses TRBV7-3 and TRBJ1-5; perhaps TRBD1 as D (5 bases). V dropped 4 bases and J dropped 8 bases, with 15 bases sitting between them. The CDR3 sequence is 14 residues long. Germline-derived CDR1 and CDR2 are SGHTA and FQGTGA. CDR3 region: CASSWGTRDKPQHF. The CDR3 DNA is TGTGCCAGCAGCTGGGGGACTAGGGATAAGCCCCAGCATTTT.

In its sample, this clonotype was seen many times. This sequence joins TRBV10-3 and TRBJ2-1, with 13 bases fitting TRBD2. The germline gives CDR1 ENHRY, CDR2 SYGVKD. The V and J ends lost 3 bases and 8 bases, in that order; junction bases with no gene match: 13. CDR3 length equals 18 residues. The CDR3 bases are TGTGCCATCAGTGAAAAGGGGGGACTAGCGGGATTGGGGGATGAGCAGTTCTTC. It specifies CAISEKGGLAGLGDEQFF.